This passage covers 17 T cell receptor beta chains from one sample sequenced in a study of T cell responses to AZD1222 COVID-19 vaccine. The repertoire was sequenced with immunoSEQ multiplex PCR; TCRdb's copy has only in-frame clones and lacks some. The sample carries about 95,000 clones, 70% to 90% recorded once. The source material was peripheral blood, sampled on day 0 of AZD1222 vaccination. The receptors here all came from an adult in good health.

The CDR3 loop is CASNERGGGNSPLHF. CDR3 nucleotide sequence: TGTGCCAGCAACGAACGAGGGGGCGGCAATTCACCCCTCCACTTT. The V gene is TRBV5-6, the J gene TRBJ1-6; 7 bases map to TRBD1. This CDR3 contains 15 residues. Looked up from germline, CDR1 is SGHDT and CDR2 is YYEEEE. V lost 6 bases, J lost 7 bases, and 10 bases stayed unmatched.

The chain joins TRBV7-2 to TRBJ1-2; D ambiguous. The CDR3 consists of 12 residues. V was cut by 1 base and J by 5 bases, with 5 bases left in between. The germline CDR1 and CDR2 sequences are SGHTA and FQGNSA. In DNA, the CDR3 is TGTGCCAGCAGCTTAGACAGTTATGGCTACACCTTC. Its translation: CASSLDSYGYTF.

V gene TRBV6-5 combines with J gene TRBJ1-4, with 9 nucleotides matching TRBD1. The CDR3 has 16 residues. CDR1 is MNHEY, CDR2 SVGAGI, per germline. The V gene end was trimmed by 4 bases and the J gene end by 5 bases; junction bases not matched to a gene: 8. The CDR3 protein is CASSSSPGQGNEKLFF. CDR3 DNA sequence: TGTGCCAGCAGTTCTTCACCGGGACAGGGAAATGAAAAACTGTTTTTT.

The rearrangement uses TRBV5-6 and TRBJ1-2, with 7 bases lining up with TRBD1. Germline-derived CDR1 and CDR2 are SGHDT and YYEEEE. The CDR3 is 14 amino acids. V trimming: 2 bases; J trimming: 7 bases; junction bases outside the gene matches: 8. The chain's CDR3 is CASSLGRGASGYTF. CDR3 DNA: TGTGCCAGCAGCTTAGGCAGGGGGGCGAGTGGCTACACCTTC.

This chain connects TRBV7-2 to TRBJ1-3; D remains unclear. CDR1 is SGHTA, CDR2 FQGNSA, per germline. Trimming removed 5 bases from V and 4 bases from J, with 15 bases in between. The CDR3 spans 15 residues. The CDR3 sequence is CASSQTLRFGNTIYF. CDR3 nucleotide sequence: TGTGCCAGCAGCCAAACTCTCCGTTTCGGAAACACCATATATTTT.

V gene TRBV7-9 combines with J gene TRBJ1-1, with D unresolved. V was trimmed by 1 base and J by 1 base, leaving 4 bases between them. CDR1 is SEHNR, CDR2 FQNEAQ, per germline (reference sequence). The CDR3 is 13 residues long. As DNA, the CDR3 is TGTGCCAGCAGCTTAGGACAGAACACTGAAGCTTTCTTT. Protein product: CASSLGQNTEAFF. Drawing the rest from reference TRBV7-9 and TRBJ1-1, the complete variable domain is DTGVSQNPRHKITKRGQNVTFRCDPISEHNRLYWYRQTLGQGPEFLTYFQNEAQLEKSRLLSDRFSAERPKGSFSTLEIQRTEQGDSAMYLCASSLGQNTEAFFGQGTRLTVV.

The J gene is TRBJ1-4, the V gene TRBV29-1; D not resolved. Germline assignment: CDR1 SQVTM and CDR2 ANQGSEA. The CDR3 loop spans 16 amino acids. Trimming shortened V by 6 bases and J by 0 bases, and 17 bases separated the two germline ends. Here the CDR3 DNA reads TGCAGCGTAATCATCCCACAGAGTACAACTAATGAAAAACTGTTTTTT. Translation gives CSVIIPQSTTNEKLFF.

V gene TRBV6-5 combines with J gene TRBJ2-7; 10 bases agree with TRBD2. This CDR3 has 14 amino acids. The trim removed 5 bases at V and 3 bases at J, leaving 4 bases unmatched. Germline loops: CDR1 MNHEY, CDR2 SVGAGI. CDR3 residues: CASSQTSGFYEQYF. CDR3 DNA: TGTGCCAGCAGTCAGACTAGCGGGTTCTACGAGCAGTACTTC.

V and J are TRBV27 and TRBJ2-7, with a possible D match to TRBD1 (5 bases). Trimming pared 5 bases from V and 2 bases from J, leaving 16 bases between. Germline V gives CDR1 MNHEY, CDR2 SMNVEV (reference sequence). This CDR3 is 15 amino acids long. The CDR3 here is CASSMDTLVAYEQYF. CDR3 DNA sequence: TGTGCCAGCAGTATGGACACTCTAGTAGCCTACGAGCAGTACTTC.

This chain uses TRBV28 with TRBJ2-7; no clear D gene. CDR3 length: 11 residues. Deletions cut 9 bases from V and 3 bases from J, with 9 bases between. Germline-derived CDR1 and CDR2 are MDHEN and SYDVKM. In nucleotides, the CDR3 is TGTGCCAGTGGCACGAACTACGAGCAGTACTTC. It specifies CASGTNYEQYF.

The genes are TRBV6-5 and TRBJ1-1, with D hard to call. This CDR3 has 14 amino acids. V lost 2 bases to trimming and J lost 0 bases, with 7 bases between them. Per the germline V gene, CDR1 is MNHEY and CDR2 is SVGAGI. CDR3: CASSYGTVNTEAFF. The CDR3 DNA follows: TGTGCCAGCAGTTACGGTACAGTGAACACTGAAGCTTTCTTT.

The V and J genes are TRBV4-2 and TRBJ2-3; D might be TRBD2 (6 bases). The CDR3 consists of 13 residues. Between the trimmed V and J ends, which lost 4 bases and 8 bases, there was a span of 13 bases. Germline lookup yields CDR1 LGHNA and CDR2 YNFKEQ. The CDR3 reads CASSLGGLSTQYF. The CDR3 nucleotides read TGTGCCAGCAGCCTCGGGGGACTGTCTACGCAGTATTTT.

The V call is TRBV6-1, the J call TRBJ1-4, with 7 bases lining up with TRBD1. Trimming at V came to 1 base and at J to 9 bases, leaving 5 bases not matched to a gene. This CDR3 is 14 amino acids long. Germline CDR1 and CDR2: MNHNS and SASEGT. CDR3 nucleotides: TGTGCCAGCAGTGAAGACAGGGGCACTAAAAAACTGTTTTTT. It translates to CASSEDRGTKKLFF.

CDR3 loop: CASSAVPTKLSGNTIYF. The DNA for the CDR3 is TGTGCCAGCAGCGCGGTCCCGACCAAGCTGAGTGGAAACACCATATATTTT. The V and J genes are TRBV9 and TRBJ1-3; no clear D gene. The CDR3 loop spans 17 amino acids. Trimming removed 3 bases at V and 3 bases at J, with 19 bases between. Germline values: CDR1 SGDLS, CDR2 YYNGEE.

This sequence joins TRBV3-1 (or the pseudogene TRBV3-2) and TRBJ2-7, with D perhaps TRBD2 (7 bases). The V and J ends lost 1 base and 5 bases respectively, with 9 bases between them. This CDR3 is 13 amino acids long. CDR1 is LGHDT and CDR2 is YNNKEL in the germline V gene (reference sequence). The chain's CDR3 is CASSQAGGDEQYF. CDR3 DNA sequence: TGTGCCAGCAGCCAAGCGGGGGGCGACGAGCAGTACTTC.

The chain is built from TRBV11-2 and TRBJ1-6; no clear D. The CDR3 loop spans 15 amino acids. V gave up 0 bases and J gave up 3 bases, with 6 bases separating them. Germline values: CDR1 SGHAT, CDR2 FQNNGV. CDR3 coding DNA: TGTGCCAGCAGCTTAGAACCAGACTATAATTCACCCCTCCACTTT. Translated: CASSLEPDYNSPLHF.

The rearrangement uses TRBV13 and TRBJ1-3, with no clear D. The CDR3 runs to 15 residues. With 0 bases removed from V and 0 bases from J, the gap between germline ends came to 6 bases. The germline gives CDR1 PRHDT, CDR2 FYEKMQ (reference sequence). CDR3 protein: CASSLGRHSGNTIYF. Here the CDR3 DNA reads TGTGCCAGCAGCTTAGGCAGACACTCTGGAAACACCATATATTTT. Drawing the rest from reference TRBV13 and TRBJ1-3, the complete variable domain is AAGVIQSPRHLIKEKRETATLKCYPIPRHDTVYWYQQGPGQDPQFLISFYEKMQSDKGSIPDRFSAQQFSDYHSELNMSSLELGDSALYFCASSLGRHSGNTIYFGEGSWLTVV.